Presented here are 16 T cell receptor beta chains from one specimen sequenced in a study of control samples from healthy donors and cancer patients (dated by TCRdb to the early 2020s). Receptor amplification or capture employed the immunoSEQ multiplex PCR assay. TCRdb provides this immuneACCESS table in a form limited to in-frame rearrangements. Some clones are lacking; in checked studies, under half of them reflect an unresolved V gene, and why the rest are absent is not known. The sample table shows about 18,000 clones, and approximately 80% are seen once. Jointly, the top ten make up around 32% of the sample. Sequenced material: PBMCs. All receptors derive from a woman aged 70-85 years with lung cancer.

The V call is TRBV4-1, the J call TRBJ2-1; TRBD2 is a possible D gene (6 bases). V shed 7 bases and J shed 0 bases, with 10 bases lying between them. The germline gives CDR1 MGHRA, CDR2 YSYEKL. The CDR3 is 14 residues long. This chain's CDR3 is CASKEGPSYNEQFF. For the CDR3, the DNA is TGCGCCAGCAAGGAGGGCCCCTCCTACAATGAGCAGTTCTTC.

This chain uses TRBV7-2 with TRBJ2-1, with 7 positions matching TRBD2. V was pared by 5 bases and J by 9 bases, with 13 bases of the junction left unmatched. The germline CDR1 and CDR2 sequences are SGHTA and FQGNSA. The CDR3 is 15 residues long. CDR3 amino acids: CASSRMGGYGGEQFF. DNA of the CDR3: TGTGCCAGCAGCCGGATGGGAGGGTATGGGGGTGAGCAGTTCTTC.

The chain recombines TRBV2 with TRBJ2-5; D gene unclear. The V and J ends lost 7 bases and 2 bases respectively, with 17 bases between them. CDR3 length equals 15 residues. CDR1 SNHLY and CDR2 FYNNEI come from the germline V gene. CDR3 loop: CASKMAVIQQETQYF. The DNA of the CDR3 is TGTGCCAGCAAAATGGCGGTGATCCAACAAGAGACCCAGTACTTC.

J is TRBJ1-1 and V is TRBV29-1, with 7 positions matching TRBD1. This CDR3 spans 14 amino acids. CDR1 is SQVTM and CDR2 is ANQGSEA in the germline V gene. V lost 3 bases to trimming and J lost 1 base; unmatched junction nucleotides: 5. The CDR3 region is CSVEGQYQNTEAFF. The CDR3, as DNA: TGCAGCGTTGAGGGACAGTACCAGAACACTGAAGCTTTCTTT. The full variable domain, completed using reference TRBV29-1 and TRBJ1-1, is SAVISQKPSRDICQRGTSLTIQCQVDSQVTMMFWYRQQPGQSLTLIATANQGSEATYESGFVIDKFPISRPNLTFSTLTVSNMSPEDSSIYLCSVEGQYQNTEAFFGQGTRLTVV.

The count of this clone is one. The chain is built from TRBV2 and TRBJ1-6; D is possibly TRBD1 (6 bases). The germline CDR1 and CDR2 sequences are SNHLY and FYNNEI. V was cut by 7 bases and J by 0 bases, with 10 bases left in between. The CDR3 runs to 15 residues. CDR3 in amino acids: CASTGQSSYNSPLHF. The CDR3 DNA is TGTGCCAGCACCGGACAGAGCTCCTATAATTCACCCCTCCACTTT.

The chain uses TRBV18 and TRBJ1-1; maybe TRBD1 (5 bases). CDR1 KGHSH and CDR2 LQKENI come from the germline V gene. CDR3 length: 13 amino acids. The ends were cut back, 3 bases at V and 11 bases at J, with 16 bases in the middle. The CDR3 reads CASSPGTGNMAFF. The CDR3 coding sequence is TGTGCCAGCTCACCCGGGACGGGAAACATGGCTTTCTTT.

The chain recombines TRBV19 with TRBJ1-6, with D perhaps matching TRBD1 (5 bases). Germline CDR1 reads LNHDA; CDR2 reads SQIVND (reference sequence). This CDR3 is built from 12 residues. V lost 4 bases to trimming and J lost 7 bases, with 5 bases between them. The CDR3 spells CASSTGNSPLHF. CDR3 coding DNA: TGTGCCAGTAGTACAGGGAATTCACCCCTCCACTTT.

The chain joins TRBV19 to TRBJ2-7; D is unclear. Between the trimmed V and J ends, which lost 3 bases and 3 bases, there was a span of 9 bases. This CDR3 comprises 13 residues. Per the germline V gene, CDR1 is LNHDA and CDR2 is SQIVND (reference sequence). CDR3 region: CASSIVPDYEQYF. The CDR3, as DNA: TGTGCCAGTAGTATCGTGCCGGACTACGAGCAGTACTTC. Complete variable domain (other parts from reference TRBV19 and TRBJ2-7): DGGITQSPKYLFRKEGQNVTLSCEQNLNHDAMYWYRQDPGQGLRLIYYSQIVNDFQKGDIAEGYSVSREKKESFPLTVTSAQKNPTAFYLCASSIVPDYEQYFGPGTRLTVT.

The chain uses TRBV7-2 and TRBJ1-2; 10 bases fit TRBD1. This CDR3 spans 17 amino acids. Germline assignment: CDR1 SGHTA and CDR2 FQGNSA. The ends lost 1 base at V and 3 bases at J; junction bases unmatched: 8. The DNA for the CDR3 is TGTGCCAGCAGCTTAGGGCCTCGACAGGGGGCGGACTATGGCTACACCTTC. As protein: CASSLGPRQGADYGYTF.

V and J are TRBV28 and TRBJ2-1; 9 positions match TRBD2. CDR3 length: 16 residues. Trimming at V came to 8 bases and at J to 8 bases, leaving 16 bases not matched to a gene. CDR1 and CDR2 from the germline V gene are MDHEN and SYDVKM. This chain's CDR3 is CASLPAPREGPYEQFF. The CDR3 region has the DNA TGTGCCAGCCTTCCGGCCCCGCGGGAGGGCCCCTATGAGCAGTTCTTC. The full variable domain, completed using reference TRBV28 and TRBJ2-1, is DVKVTQSSRYLVKRTGEKVFLECVQDMDHENMFWYRQDPGLGLRLIYFSYDVKMKEKGDIPEGYSVSREKKERFSLILESASTNQTSMYLCASLPAPREGPYEQFFGPGTRLTVL.

This chain uses TRBV10-3 with TRBJ1-5; D ambiguous. This CDR3 has 13 amino acids. Germline CDR1 reads ENHRY; CDR2 reads SYGVKD. V lost 8 bases and J 0 bases, leaving 8 bases between the germline ends. CDR3 bases: TGTGCCATCGGCAGCGATAGCAATCAGCCCCAGCATTTT. It encodes CAIGSDSNQPQHF.

The chain recombines TRBV11-3 with TRBJ2-2; 7 bases match TRBD2. V lost 2 bases, J lost 1 base, and 1 base stayed unmatched. The CDR3 is made up of 15 amino acids. Germline lookup yields CDR1 SGHNT and CDR2 YENEEA. The CDR3 loop is CASSLSGVNTGELFF. CDR3 nucleotide sequence: TGTGCCAGCAGCTTAAGCGGGGTGAACACCGGGGAGCTGTTTTTT.

The genes are TRBV5-6 and TRBJ1-2, with D tentatively TRBD1 (6 bases). Germline CDR1 and CDR2: SGHDT and YYEEEE. V was trimmed by 0 bases and J by 5 bases, leaving 8 bases between them. This CDR3 has 13 amino acids. The DNA for the CDR3 is TGTGCCAGCAGCTTGGGACAGGAGTATGGCTACACCTTC. Its protein is CASSLGQEYGYTF.

The V and J genes are TRBV6-5 and TRBJ2-7; D perhaps matches TRBD1 (6 bases). The CDR3 has 14 residues. Trimming stripped 6 bases from V and 2 bases from J, with 14 bases between. Per germline, CDR1 MNHEY and CDR2 SVGAGI. Here the CDR3 reads CASSKNRAAYEQYF. The CDR3 coding sequence is TGTGCCAGCAGCAAGAACAGGGCAGCCTACGAGCAGTACTTC.

To note about this clone: The junction and the germline gene differ at one end; a read error may be behind it. The CDR3 region is CASSQETGKYYEQSF. The CDR3 coding sequence is TGCGCCAGCAGCCAAGAGACCGGAAAGTACTACGAGCAGTCCTTC. The chain recombines TRBV4-1 with TRBJ2-7; D unclear. There are 15 residues in the CDR3. Germline CDR1 and CDR2: MGHRA and YSYEKL.

The chain has TRBV7-9 and TRBJ2-7; 9 bases are shared with TRBD1. J lost 0 bases, V lost 3 bases, and 3 bases had no gene match. Germline V gene data show CDR1 as SEHNR and CDR2 as FQNEAQ (reference sequence). This CDR3 contains 15 residues. Written as DNA, the CDR3 is TGTGCCAGCAGCTTGGGGACAGGGTACTCCTACGAGCAGTACTTC. Translated: CASSLGTGYSYEQYF.